These 3 T cell receptor beta chains came from one sample sequenced in a study of early T cells in non-severe SARS-CoV-2 infection (dated by TCRdb to the early 2020s). The library was made by 5' RACE. Sequencing was performed on a NextSeq 500. The public reads were quality trimmed at Q25 with fastp and then assembled into clones with MiXCR by TCRdb, keeping productive beta chains. CDR3 protein sequences are deduplicated, and each keeps its most common genes and DNA. The sample profile shows more than 60,000 distinct CDR3 sequences; under 9.5% of them were found once. Roughly 6% of the sample is in the top ten clones. The source material was whole blood. The receptors come from an adult who was a healthcare worker with PCR-confirmed SARS-CoV-2 infection or an uninfected control (not recorded which).

This clonotype was seen repeatedly, ten times or more. The chain recombines TRBV7-2 with TRBJ2-7; 15 bases are a match to TRBD2. The trim removed 3 bases at V and 6 bases at J, leaving 15 bases unmatched. Germline V gene sequence: CDR1 SGHTA, CDR2 FQGNSA. This CDR3 is built from 19 residues. The CDR3 nucleotides read TGTGCCAGCAGCTTCGCCAGGACTAGCGGGAGGGCCGAGGGGGCCGAGCAGTACTTC. Its protein is CASSFARTSGRAEGAEQYF.

The chain links TRBV19 to TRBJ1-5, with TRBD1 as a possible D gene (5 bases). Germline CDR1 and CDR2: LNHDA and SQIVND (reference sequence). The CDR3 extends over 15 amino acids. V lost 2 bases and J 5 bases, leaving 13 bases between the germline ends. The CDR3 sequence: CASSILRTGDQPQHF. The CDR3 DNA reads as TGTGCCAGTAGTATACTCCGTACAGGCGATCAGCCCCAGCATTTT.

This clonotype was detected ten times or more. This chain links TRBV5-4 with TRBJ1-1, with D perhaps TRBD1 (5 bases). V dropped 5 bases and J dropped 3 bases, with 14 bases sitting between them. The CDR3 is 14 amino acids. Germline lookup yields CDR1 SGHNT and CDR2 YYREEE (reference sequence). The CDR3 loop reads CASSFQGGDTEAFF. The CDR3 coding sequence is TGTGCCAGCAGTTTCCAGGGAGGGGACACTGAAGCTTTCTTT.